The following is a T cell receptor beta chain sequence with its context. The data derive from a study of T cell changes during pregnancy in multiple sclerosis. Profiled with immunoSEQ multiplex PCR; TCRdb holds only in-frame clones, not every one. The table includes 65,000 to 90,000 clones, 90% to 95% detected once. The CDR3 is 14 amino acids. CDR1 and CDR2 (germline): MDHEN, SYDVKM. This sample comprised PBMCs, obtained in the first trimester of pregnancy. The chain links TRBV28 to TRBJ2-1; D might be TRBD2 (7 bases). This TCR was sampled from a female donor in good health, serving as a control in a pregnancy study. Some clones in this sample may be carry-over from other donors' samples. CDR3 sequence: CALSGGGTYNEQFF. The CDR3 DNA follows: TGTGCTCTCAGTGGGGGGGGCACCTACAATGAGCAGTTCTTC.